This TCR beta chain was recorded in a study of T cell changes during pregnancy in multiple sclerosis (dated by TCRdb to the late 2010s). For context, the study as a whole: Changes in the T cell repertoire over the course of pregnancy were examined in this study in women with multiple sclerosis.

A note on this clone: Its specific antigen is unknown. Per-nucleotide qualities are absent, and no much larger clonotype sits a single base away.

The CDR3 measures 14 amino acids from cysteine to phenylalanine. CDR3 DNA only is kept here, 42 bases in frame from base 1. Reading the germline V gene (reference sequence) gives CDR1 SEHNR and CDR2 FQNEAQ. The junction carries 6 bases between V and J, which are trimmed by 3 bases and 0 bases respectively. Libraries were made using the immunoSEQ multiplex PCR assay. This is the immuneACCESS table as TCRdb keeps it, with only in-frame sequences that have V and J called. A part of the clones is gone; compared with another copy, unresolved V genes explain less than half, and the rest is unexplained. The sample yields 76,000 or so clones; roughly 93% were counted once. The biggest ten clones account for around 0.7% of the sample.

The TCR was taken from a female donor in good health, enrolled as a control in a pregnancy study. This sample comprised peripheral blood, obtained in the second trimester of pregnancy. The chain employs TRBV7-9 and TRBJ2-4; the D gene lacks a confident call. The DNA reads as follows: TGTGCCAGCAGCTTGAGTTTAGCCAAAAACATTCAGTACTTC. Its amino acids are CASSLSLAKNIQYF.